This TCR beta chain was identified in a study of T cells after yellow fever vaccination. General observations from the study: Bulk-population clonotypes that are abundant could appear as contaminants in FACS-sorted repertoires. At less than 97% for CD4 and approximately 88% for CD8, most primary-vaccination clones showed up again after the booster. The CD4 compartment and the CD8 compartment contained a small share of clonotypes in common.

With V trimmed by 0 bases and J by 3 bases, 7 bases remained unmatched. Germline CDR1 reads SGHRS; CDR2 reads YFSETQ. The CDR3 loop spans 16 amino acids. Conversion of TCR transcripts into cDNA relied on 5'RACE template switching, which added a universal primer site and UMIs. TCRdb ran MiXCR on the 5' RACE reads and lists one entry per CDR3 protein. Of 310,000 or so distinct CDR3 sequences in the sample, around 6.8% are singletons; the top ten hold 15% to 20%. Comment on this clonotype: Its matching antigen is unknown.

This specimen was PBMCs, taken about 41 days after the first yellow fever vaccination. The receptor was isolated from a young man who received the YFV17D yellow fever vaccine. V gene TRBV5-1 combines with J gene TRBJ2-7, with TRBD1 matching over 9 bases. The CDR3 DNA sequence: TGCGCCAGCAGCTTGGACACGCGGGACAGGGTCTACGAGCAGTACGTC. It encodes CASSLDTRDRVYEQYV.